One and the same sample provided the 19 T cell receptor beta chains below, sequenced in a study of shared clonotypes between healthy human individuals (dated by TCRdb to 2019 to 2021). The method behind the library was the immunoSEQ multiplex PCR assay. Here the immuneACCESS table is served through TCRdb, limited to in-frame sequences with V and J called. Missing clones are a known gap in these copies; in checked studies unresolved V genes cover under half, and the rest lacks a known reason. This sample is represented by 650,000 to 750,000 clones; roughly 70% of them were singletons. Of the sample, approximately 1.8% falls within the top ten clones. The sample consisted of memory CD4+ T cells sorted from blood. The label giving this sample's cell subset or site can be read as: CD45RA-negative fraction. These receptors were taken from a young woman in good health.

There are a few counts of this clone. The genes are TRBV7-2 and TRBJ2-1; D call uncertain. Germline V gene data show CDR1 as SGHTA and CDR2 as FQGNSA. CDR3 length: 14 residues. The V and J ends lost 1 base and 6 bases respectively, with 10 bases between them. The DNA of the CDR3 is TGTGCCAGCAGCTTAGTTTTTGCCGGCAATGAGCAGTTCTTC. It codes for CASSLVFAGNEQFF.

This chain uses TRBV7-8 with TRBJ2-7; 8 nucleotides align to TRBD2. Germline V lookup: CDR1 SGHVS, CDR2 FQNEAQ. V gave up 6 bases and J gave up 9 bases; unmatched junction bases: 7. The CDR3 extends over 12 amino acids. The CDR3 here is CASSIREGGQYF. As DNA, the CDR3 is TGTGCCAGCAGTATCCGGGAGGGAGGGCAGTACTTC.

V gene TRBV11-3 combines with J gene TRBJ2-5, with TRBD2 as a possible D gene (6 bases). The CDR3 runs to 14 residues. Trimming removed 5 bases at V and 5 bases at J, with 15 bases between. In germline, CDR1 is SGHNT, CDR2 YENEEA. CDR3 DNA: TGTGCCAGCAGCCGGACGGGGGATTCTGAGACCCAGTACTTC. Protein sequence: CASSRTGDSETQYF. The variable domain in full, completed from reference TRBV11-3 and TRBJ2-5, reads EAGVVQSPRYKIIEKKQPVAFWCNPISGHNTLYWYLQNLGQGPELLIRYENEEAVDDSQLPKDRFSAERLKGVDSTLKIQPAELGDSAVYLCASSRTGDSETQYFGPGTRLLVL.

The chain combines TRBV19 with TRBJ2-5; perhaps TRBD2 as D (6 bases). Per the germline V gene, CDR1 is LNHDA and CDR2 is SQIVND (reference sequence). V was shortened by 6 bases and J by 1 base, with 9 bases between the two germline ends. CDR3 size: 13 residues. The CDR3 bases are TGTGCCAGTAGCGGGACTGTCCAAGAGACCCAGTACTTC. Translating gives CASSGTVQETQYF.

J is TRBJ2-7 and V is TRBV2; 10 bases are shared with TRBD2. Germline CDR1 is SNHLY and CDR2 is FYNNEI. V was pared by 6 bases and J by 5 bases, with 4 bases of the junction left unmatched. The CDR3 runs 13 residues. The CDR3 sequence is CASRTSGLNEQYF. CDR3 bases: TGTGCCAGCAGGACTAGCGGGCTCAACGAGCAGTACTTC.

In its sample, this clone was seen a few times. The CDR3 protein is CASSLAPERPQHF. CDR3 nucleotide sequence: TGTGCCAGCAGCTTAGCGCCGGAACGGCCCCAGCATTTT. The rearrangement links TRBV7-8 to TRBJ1-5; the D is unclear. The CDR3 has 13 amino acids. The germline V gene has CDR1 SGHVS and CDR2 FQNEAQ. The V end was cut by 0 bases, the J end by 9 bases, with 9 bases between.

This clone was seen more than once but under ten times. The gene calls are TRBV2 and TRBJ1-4, with unresolved D. The V and J ends lost 5 bases and 3 bases respectively, with 7 bases between them. The CDR3 has 13 amino acids. Germline V gene data show CDR1 as SNHLY and CDR2 as FYNNEI. DNA for the CDR3: TGTGCCAGCAGTTACAGCCCTAATGAAAAACTGTTTTTT. Translating gives CASSYSPNEKLFF.

The rearrangement uses TRBV6-5 and TRBJ2-7; TRBD2 is a possible D gene (6 bases). Germline V lookup: CDR1 MNHEY, CDR2 SVGAGI. This CDR3 contains 11 residues. Trimming removed 10 bases from V and 4 bases from J, with 11 bases in between. The CDR3: CATLGLYEQYF. As DNA, the CDR3 is TGTGCCACCCTGGGACTTTACGAGCAGTACTTC.

V and J are TRBV19 and TRBJ1-1; tentatively, D is TRBD1 (6 bases). The V gene lost 5 bases and the J gene lost 5 bases, with 15 bases spanning the gap. The CDR3 is made up of 14 amino acids. Germline V gene sequence: CDR1 LNHDA, CDR2 SQIVND (reference sequence). Here the CDR3 DNA reads TGTGCCAGTAGTTGGCAGGGGCGGGTAACTGAAGCTTTCTTT. As protein: CASSWQGRVTEAFF.

The chain carries TRBV7-3 and TRBJ2-3; the D call may be TRBD1 or TRBD2 (6 bases each). There are 15 residues in the CDR3. The V and J ends lost 4 bases and 7 bases respectively, with 18 bases between them. Germline loops: CDR1 SGHTA, CDR2 FQGTGA. The CDR3 reads CASSSGGRDAYTQYF. CDR3 sequence (DNA): TGTGCCAGCAGCTCCGGGGGCAGGGATGCATATACGCAGTATTTT. Full variable domain (missing parts from reference TRBV7-3 and TRBJ2-3): GAGVSQTPSNKVTEKGKYVELRCDPISGHTALYWYRQSLGQGPEFLIYFQGTGAADDSGLPNDRFFAVRPEGSVSTLKIQRTERGDSAVYLCASSSGGRDAYTQYFGPGTRLTVL.

The rearrangement uses TRBV5-6 and TRBJ2-7; weak D call: TRBD2 (5 bases). The CDR3 loop spans 15 amino acids. Trimming removed 5 bases at V and 6 bases at J, with 21 bases between. CDR1 and CDR2 (germline): SGHDT, YYEEEE. CDR3 nucleotide sequence: TGTGCCAGCAGAACTGGTCTCGGGGATTGGGGCGAGCAGTACTTC. Translated: CASRTGLGDWGEQYF.

The J gene is TRBJ1-2, the V gene TRBV25-1; D is unclear. The germline V gene has CDR1 MGHDK and CDR2 SYGVNS. The CDR3 spans 13 residues. The V end lost 1 base, the J end lost 4 bases, and 7 bases lay between the germline ends. Written as DNA, the CDR3 is TGTGCCAGCAGTGAATTTGAGACCTATGGCTACACCTTC. This sequence encodes CASSEFETYGYTF.

V and J are TRBV19 and TRBJ2-5; tentatively, D is TRBD2 (6 bases). Germline CDR1 LNHDA, CDR2 SQIVND (reference sequence). This CDR3 contains 15 residues. Trimming took off 3 bases at V and 5 bases at J, with 16 bases between the two ends. The CDR3 reads CASSMIGGIGETQYF. DNA of the CDR3: TGTGCCAGTAGTATGATCGGCGGGATCGGGGAGACCCAGTACTTC.

The chain links TRBV5-1 to TRBJ1-1, with no clear D. The germline CDR1 and CDR2 sequences are SGHRS and YFSETQ. V was shortened by 0 bases and J by 8 bases, with 8 bases between the two germline ends. This CDR3 contains 12 residues. CDR3 nucleotides: TGCGCCAGCAGCTTGGACGGACGCGAAGCTTTCTTT. Amino acids: CASSLDGREAFF.

This clone was observed once. The rearrangement joins TRBV10-1 to TRBJ1-4; tentative D call: TRBD1 (6 bases). The CDR3 runs to 13 residues. Trimming stripped 5 bases from V and 5 bases from J, with 9 bases between. Looked up from germline, CDR1 is WNHNN and CDR2 is SYGVQD (reference sequence). The CDR3 protein is CASSSTGNEKLFF. CDR3 sequence (DNA): TGCGCCAGCAGTTCCACAGGGAATGAAAAACTGTTTTTT.

This clone was detected once. V and J are TRBV7-2 and TRBJ1-2, with 9 bases fitting TRBD1. Germline V gives CDR1 SGHTA, CDR2 FQGNSA. J gave up 4 bases and V 5 bases, and 11 bases lay outside the gene matches. CDR3 length: 16 amino acids. The CDR3 DNA reads TGTGCCAGCAGCCGTGCCGGGACAGGGTCGGGCTATGGCTACACCTTC. This translates into CASSRAGTGSGYGYTF. The full variable domain, with the rest looked up from reference TRBV7-2 and TRBJ1-2, is GAGVSQSPSNKVTEKGKDVELRCDPISGHTALYWYRQSLGQGLEFLIYFQGNSAPDKSGLPSDRFSAERTGGSVSTLTIQRTQQEDSAVYLCASSRAGTGSGYGYTFGSGTRLTVV.

The V and J genes are TRBV6-6 and TRBJ2-3, with TRBD1 as a possible D gene (5 bases). The CDR3 runs to 14 residues. Germline CDR1 is MNHNY and CDR2 is SVGAGI (reference sequence). Trimming stripped 6 bases from V and 0 bases from J, with 10 bases between. CDR3 DNA: TGTGCCAGCAGCCCACAGGCTAGCACAGATACGCAGTATTTT. This encodes CASSPQASTDTQYF.

The chain employs TRBV19 and TRBJ2-1; D unclear. The V gene lost 4 bases and the J gene lost 5 bases, with 15 bases spanning the gap. The CDR3 is made up of 15 amino acids. Per the germline V gene, CDR1 is LNHDA and CDR2 is SQIVND (reference sequence). The CDR3: CASSNRLERDNEQFF. CDR3 in DNA: TGTGCCAGTAGTAATCGACTGGAGCGCGACAATGAGCAGTTCTTC.

The genes are TRBV6-6 and TRBJ1-2, with D unresolved. The CDR3 contains 14 residues. The germline V gene encodes CDR1 MNHNY and CDR2 SVGAGI (reference sequence). V lost 4 bases, J lost 0 bases, and 9 bases lay in between. CDR3 DNA: TGTGCCAGCAGTTTGAGTCGCTCTAACTATGGCTACACCTTC. Translation gives CASSLSRSNYGYTF.